The 10 T cell receptor beta chains below come from one sample, sequenced in a study of blood T cell repertoires in COVID-19. Clones were sequenced by immunoSEQ multiplex PCR, and TCRdb holds only the in-frame ones, with some missing. The table shows under 40,000 clones, with 70% to 80% occurring only once. Sequencing was carried out using peripheral blood. The origin of the receptors is a woman between 55 and 75 years old with acute or convalescent COVID-19.

This clone showed up just a few times. The chain carries TRBV7-2 and TRBJ2-5; 7 bases match TRBD1. Germline loops: CDR1 SGHTA, CDR2 FQGNSA. J lost 2 bases, V lost 2 bases, and 5 bases had no gene match. This CDR3 has 15 amino acids. DNA of the CDR3: TGTGCCAGCAGCTTATCCCAGACAGGGCAAGAGACCCAGTACTTC. Protein sequence: CASSLSQTGQETQYF.

This chain joins TRBV27 and TRBJ2-1; D remains ambiguous. Trimming stripped 3 bases from V and 6 bases from J, with 12 bases between. The CDR3 spans 14 residues. Germline V gene sequence: CDR1 MNHEY, CDR2 SMNVEV (reference sequence). CDR3: CASSFEPSGNEQFF. DNA of the CDR3: TGTGCCAGCAGTTTCGAACCCTCGGGCAATGAGCAGTTCTTC.

The chain has TRBV10-2 and TRBJ1-4, with D uncertain. Between the trimmed V and J ends, which lost 6 bases and 0 bases, there was a span of 11 bases. Germline loops: CDR1 WSHSY, CDR2 SAAADI. This CDR3 contains 15 residues. CDR3 loop: CASRSTAATNEKLFF. DNA of the CDR3: TGCGCCAGCAGGAGTACAGCCGCAACTAATGAAAAACTGTTTTTT.

DNA of the CDR3: TGTGCCAGCAGCTTGGCAGCGGCCGGGGAGCTGTTTTTT. Amino acids: CASSLAAAGELFF. This chain links TRBV5-6 with TRBJ2-2; a weak D match, TRBD2 (5 bases). Germline CDR1 is SGHDT and CDR2 is YYEEEE. The CDR3 is made up of 13 amino acids. V lost 0 bases and J 6 bases, leaving 6 bases between the germline ends. The variable domain in full, completed from reference TRBV5-6 and TRBJ2-2, reads DAGVTQSPTHLIKTRGQQVTLRCSPKSGHDTVSWYQQALGQGPQFIFQYYEEEERQRGNFPDRFSGHQFPNYSSELNVNALLLGDSALYLCASSLAAAGELFFGEGSRLTVL.

This clone occurred once. V gene TRBV5-1 combines with J gene TRBJ1-5; D is uncertain. CDR1 and CDR2 from the germline V gene are SGHRS and YFSETQ. Trimming cost V 0 bases and J 6 bases, with 10 bases left between them. The CDR3 has 14 residues. The CDR3 here is CASSLGGSSQPQHF. In DNA form, the CDR3 reads TGCGCCAGCAGCTTGGGAGGGAGTTCTCAGCCCCAGCATTTT.

V usage is TRBV5-1 and J usage is TRBJ1-4; TRBD1 agrees at 7 bases. V lost 5 bases to trimming and J lost 5 bases; unmatched junction nucleotides: 12. The CDR3 is 16 residues long. CDR1 is SGHRS, CDR2 YFSETQ, per germline. Here the CDR3 reads CASRLEPRGTNEKLFF. DNA of the CDR3: TGCGCCAGCAGACTGGAGCCCAGGGGGACAAATGAAAAACTGTTTTTT.

The chain employs TRBV27 and TRBJ1-4, with 11 nucleotides matching TRBD1. V gave up 5 bases and J gave up 6 bases; unmatched junction bases: 5. In germline, CDR1 is MNHEY, CDR2 SMNVEV (reference sequence). The CDR3 has 15 amino acids. The CDR3 sequence: CASSGWDRGDEKLFF. The CDR3 DNA is TGTGCCAGCAGTGGTTGGGACAGGGGGGATGAAAAACTGTTTTTT.

The V gene is TRBV18, the J gene TRBJ2-1, with 7 nucleotides matching TRBD2. This CDR3 has 16 amino acids. Germline V CDR1 and CDR2: KGHSH, LQKENI. The trim removed 2 bases at V and 5 bases at J, leaving 9 bases unmatched. CDR3 amino acids: CASSPAAGGGNNEQFF. The CDR3 nucleotides read TGTGCCAGCTCACCAGCGGCGGGCGGGGGAAACAATGAGCAGTTCTTC.

The chain uses TRBV19 and TRBJ1-2; D is possibly TRBD1 (5 bases). Germline values: CDR1 LNHDA, CDR2 SQIVND (reference sequence). The V end was cut by 6 bases, the J end by 4 bases, with 12 bases between. The CDR3 has 13 residues. The CDR3 here is CASRPDSSYGYTF. CDR3 coding DNA: TGTGCCAGTAGACCCGACAGCAGCTATGGCTACACCTTC.

The V and J genes are TRBV4-1 and TRBJ2-3, with 16 bases that match TRBD2. The V segment lost 3 bases and the J segment 1 base; nucleotides outside the gene matches: 4. The CDR3 spans 18 residues. Germline CDR1 is MGHRA and CDR2 is YSYEKL. Here the CDR3 reads CASSQGLAGGLGTDTQYF. The CDR3 DNA follows: TGCGCCAGCAGCCAGGGACTAGCGGGGGGGCTTGGCACAGATACGCAGTATTTT.